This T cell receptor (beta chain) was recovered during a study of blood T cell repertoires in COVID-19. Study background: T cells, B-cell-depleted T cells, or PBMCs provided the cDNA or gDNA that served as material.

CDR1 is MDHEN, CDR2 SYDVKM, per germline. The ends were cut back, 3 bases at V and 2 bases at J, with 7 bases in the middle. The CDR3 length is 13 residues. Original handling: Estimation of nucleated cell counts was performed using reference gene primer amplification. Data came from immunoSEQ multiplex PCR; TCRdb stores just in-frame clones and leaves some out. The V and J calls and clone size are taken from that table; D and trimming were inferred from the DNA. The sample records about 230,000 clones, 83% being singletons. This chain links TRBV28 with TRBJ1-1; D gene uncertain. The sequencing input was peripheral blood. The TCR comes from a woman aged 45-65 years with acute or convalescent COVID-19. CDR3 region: CASSFRVNTEAFF. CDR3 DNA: TGTGCCAGCAGTTTCCGGGTTAACACTGAAGCTTTCTTT.